What follows is one T cell receptor (beta chain) and its context. Its specificity is unknown. The CDR3 totals 15 residues. Trimming stripped 7 bases from V and 0 bases from J, with 15 bases between. Germline V gene sequence: CDR1 SGHTA, CDR2 FQGNSA. This sample is drawn from a study of T cell responses to AZD1222 COVID-19 vaccine. Study outcomes and limitations: Elevations in Spike-specific TCR breadth and depth followed administration of two AZD1222 doses. No day 14 peak samples; only post-peak repertoires were characterized. Reports indicate that nearly half of spike-specific TCRs are directed at unmutated variant regions.

Sequencing was performed with immunoSEQ multiplex PCR; in TCRdb, only in-frame clones are kept and a portion is missing. This sample has around 100,000 clones; roughly 90% occur once, and the top ten carry roughly 1.3%. The chain carries TRBV7-2 and TRBJ1-2; tentative D call: TRBD1 (5 bases). This specimen was peripheral blood, taken on day 0 of AZD1222 vaccination. This TCR was sampled from an adult in good health. CDR3 sequence: CASTPPGGSNYGYTF. The CDR3 DNA reads as TGTGCCAGCACTCCTCCCGGGGGTTCTAACTATGGCTACACCTTC.